This is a list of T cell receptor beta chains from one sample in a study of blood T cell repertoires in COVID-19. Method: immunoSEQ multiplex PCR; TCRdb's copy keeps in-frame clones and lacks some. The data show fewer than 55,000 clones, around 81% seen once. The specimen was peripheral blood. The source is an elderly woman with COVID-19, enrolled during active disease. CDR3s include the opening cysteine and the closing phenylalanine or tryptophan. Each record gives: J gene, clone size, V gene, D gene, CDR3 protein, CDR3 DNA. The D gene is left open where the match is weak. Not all rows give a size; the values are once, few, many and, for expanded clones, a class.

J: TRBJ2-2
size: .
V: TRBV19
D: .
CDR3: CASTDRGTGELFF
DNA: TGTGCCAGTACGGATAGGGGCACCGGGGAGCTGTTTTTT

J: TRBJ2-1
size: .
V: TRBV28
D: .
CDR3: CASSADGGTYNEQFF
DNA: TGTGCCAGCAGTGCGGACGGAGGGACCTACAATGAGCAGTTCTTC

J: TRBJ2-6
size: few
V: TRBV5-6
D: .
CDR3: CASSPGVSGANVLTF
DNA: TGTGCCAGCAGCCCCGGGGTCTCTGGGGCCAACGTCCTGACTTTC

J: TRBJ1-2
size: .
V: TRBV20-1
D: .
CDR3: CSAVGERYTF
DNA: TGCAGTGCGGTCGGGGAGAGGTACACCTTC

J: TRBJ2-5
size: .
V: TRBV18
D: TRBD1
CDR3: CASSPIGQGGETQYF
DNA: TGTGCCAGCTCACCAATAGGACAGGGCGGCGAGACCCAGTACTTC

J: TRBJ1-3
size: .
V: TRBV6-8
D: .
CDR3: CALWEFGNTIYF
DNA: TGTGCCCTCTGGGAGTTCGGAAACACCATATATTTT

J: TRBJ2-1
size: .
V: TRBV29-1
D: TRBD1
CDR3: CSVRQGAPNEQFF
DNA: TGCAGCGTTAGACAGGGGGCCCCCAATGAGCAGTTCTTC

J: TRBJ2-3
size: .
V: TRBV24-1
D: .
CDR3: CATSDFMRDTQYF
DNA: TGTGCCACCAGTGATTTTATGAGAGATACGCAGTATTTT

J: TRBJ1-4
size: once
V: TRBV19
D: .
CDR3: CASSIGSRTTNEKLFF
DNA: TGTGCCAGTAGTATAGGAAGCAGGACAACTAATGAAAAACTGTTTTTT

J: TRBJ2-5
size: .
V: TRBV18
D: TRBD2
CDR3: CASSPERGQETQYF
DNA: TGTGCCAGCTCACCTGAGCGGGGCCAAGAGACCCAGTACTTC

J: TRBJ2-3
size: .
V: TRBV19
D: .
CDR3: CASSLGSDTQYF
DNA: TGTGCCAGTAGTCTTGGCTCAGATACGCAGTATTTT

J: TRBJ2-1
size: .
V: TRBV19
D: .
CDR3: CATGLNFQNEQFF
DNA: TGTGCCACTGGACTAAATTTTCAAAATGAGCAGTTCTTC

J: TRBJ1-3
size: .
V: TRBV13
D: TRBD1
CDR3: CASSFSRDRVPYSGNTIYF
DNA: TGTGCCAGCAGCTTTAGCCGGGACAGGGTGCCCTACTCTGGAAACACCATATATTTT

J: TRBJ2-1
size: .
V: TRBV12-5
D: .
CDR3: CASGLAQGGAYNEQFF
DNA: TGTGCTAGTGGTTTGGCCCAGGGGGGAGCCTACAATGAGCAGTTCTTC

J: TRBJ1-5
size: .
V: TRBV15
D: .
CDR3: CATSANMGTVGNQPQHF
DNA: TGTGCCACCAGCGCAAACATGGGCACCGTTGGCAATCAGCCCCAGCATTTT

J: TRBJ2-7
size: .
V: TRBV7-9
D: TRBD2
CDR3: CASSLGASGPYEQYF
DNA: TGTGCCAGCAGCTTAGGAGCTAGCGGGCCATACGAGCAGTACTTC

J: TRBJ2-1
size: few
V: TRBV12-3/TRBV12-4
D: .
CDR3: CASSLGERNEQFF
DNA: TGTGCCAGCAGTTTAGGGGAGAGGAATGAGCAGTTCTTC

J: TRBJ1-1
size: .
V: TRBV30
D: TRBD1
CDR3: CAWERTGAAEAFF
DNA: TGTGCCTGGGAGAGGACAGGGGCAGCTGAAGCTTTCTTT

J: TRBJ2-7
size: .
V: TRBV5-1
D: TRBD1
CDR3: CASSRDREYYEQYF
DNA: TGCGCCAGCAGCAGGGACAGGGAATACTACGAGCAGTACTTC

J: TRBJ2-7
size: .
V: TRBV5-1
D: TRBD1
CDR3: CASSLSGIHRGSYEQYF
DNA: TGCGCCAGCAGCTTAAGCGGAATCCACAGGGGGAGCTACGAGCAGTACTTC

J: TRBJ2-1
size: few
V: TRBV7-2
D: .
CDR3: CASSSRGSSYNEQFF
DNA: TGTGCCAGCAGCTCCCGTGGGAGCTCCTACAATGAGCAGTTCTTC

J: TRBJ2-7
size: .
V: TRBV5-1
D: .
CDR3: CASSPTRDTYEQYF
DNA: TGCGCCAGCAGCCCCACCCGGGACACCTACGAGCAGTACTTC

J: TRBJ2-1
size: .
V: TRBV4-2
D: .
CDR3: CASSQGLYNEQFF
DNA: TGTGCCAGCAGCCAAGGACTGTATAATGAGCAGTTCTTC

J: TRBJ1-2
size: few
V: TRBV6-5
D: TRBD1
CDR3: CAAARDRGHSGYTF
DNA: TGTGCCGCCGCTCGGGACAGGGGACATTCTGGCTACACCTTC

J: TRBJ2-7
size: .
V: TRBV28
D: .
CDR3: CASSLFGSTYEQYF
DNA: TGTGCCAGCAGTTTGTTCGGTAGTACCTACGAGCAGTACTTC

J: TRBJ2-6
size: once
V: TRBV24-1
D: .
CDR3: CATSPTGANVLTF
DNA: TGTGCCACCAGTCCCACTGGGGCCAACGTCCTGACTTTC

J: TRBJ1-4
size: once
V: TRBV5-6
D: TRBD1
CDR3: CASSSTGGFEKLFF
DNA: TGTGCCAGCAGCTCGACAGGGGGCTTTGAAAAACTGTTTTTT

J: TRBJ2-1
size: few
V: TRBV3-1/TRBV3-2
D: .
CDR3: CASSQGSRGRRREEQFF
DNA: TGTGCCAGCAGCCAAGGAAGTCGAGGGAGGCGAAGAGAGGAGCAGTTCTTC

J: TRBJ2-3
size: .
V: TRBV30
D: .
CDR3: CAWSDSVSTDTQYF
DNA: TGTGCCTGGAGTGATAGCGTCAGCACAGATACGCAGTATTTT

J: TRBJ2-1
size: .
V: TRBV7-2
D: .
CDR3: CASSVPSGRGHSYNEQFF
DNA: TGTGCCAGCAGTGTACCTAGTGGGCGGGGTCACTCCTACAATGAGCAGTTCTTC

J: TRBJ1-1
size: .
V: TRBV2
D: TRBD1
CDR3: CASSRQGGSGEAFF
DNA: TGTGCCAGCAGCAGACAGGGGGGAAGCGGTGAAGCTTTCTTT

J: TRBJ2-2
size: .
V: TRBV28
D: TRBD2
CDR3: CASSSGLAGVGELFF
DNA: TGTGCCAGCAGTTCAGGACTAGCGGGAGTCGGGGAGCTGTTTTTT

J: TRBJ2-7
size: .
V: TRBV5-3
D: TRBD2
CDR3: CARSLWLAGVDEQYF
DNA: TGTGCCAGAAGCTTGTGGCTAGCGGGAGTTGACGAGCAGTACTTC

J: TRBJ2-1
size: once
V: TRBV30
D: TRBD2
CDR3: CAWSSILAGGGEQFF
DNA: TGTGCCTGGAGTTCAATACTAGCGGGAGGGGGTGAGCAGTTCTTC

J: TRBJ2-5
size: .
V: TRBV14
D: TRBD2
CDR3: CASSHRGLRETQYF
DNA: TGTGCCAGCAGCCACCGGGGACTACGAGAGACCCAGTACTTC

J: TRBJ1-1
size: .
V: TRBV7-8
D: TRBD1
CDR3: CASSLNRGNTEAFF
DNA: TGTGCCAGCAGCTTAAACAGGGGGAACACTGAAGCTTTCTTT